This T cell receptor beta chain was recorded in a study of beta chain features in type 1 diabetes. Study at large: Sorted cells from all samples, numbering roughly 100,000,000, were examined.

The entirety of the isolated RNA underwent reverse transcription, so expressed TCRB transcripts were sequenced. Profiled with immunoSEQ multiplex PCR; TCRdb holds only in-frame clones, not every one. The sample consists of roughly 150,000 clones, 9% of them appearing once. Comment on this clone: What it binds is not known.

Trimming took 8 bases from V and 6 from J, leaving 11 bases between them. The CDR3 runs 12 residues. Germline CDR1 is MDHEN and CDR2 is SYDVKM. CD45RO/CCR7/CD25/CD127/CD95/CD27 separated CD4+ naive, central memory, regulatory and stem cell-like memory cells by sorting. Purities in excess of 98% were seen in all sorted populations. Study observations and caveats: Highly expressing activated T cells could be over-counted with a cDNA template. Type 1 diabetes patients had moderately but significantly shorter TCRB CDR3s in all four CD4+ subsets.

The chain carries TRBV28 and TRBJ2-1, with a possible D match to TRBD1 (6 bases). This TCR came from a woman between 25 and 40 years old with type 1 diabetes. The sequenced sample was central memory CD4+ T cells from blood. CDR3 coding DNA: TGTGCCAGCGGCCAGGGGTTCAATGAGCAGTTCTTC. Translated, it gives CASGQGFNEQFF. Drawing the rest from reference TRBV28 and TRBJ2-1, the complete variable domain is DVKVTQSSRYLVKRTGEKVFLECVQDMDHENMFWYRQDPGLGLRLIYFSYDVKMKEKGDIPEGYSVSREKKERFSLILESASTNQTSMYLCASGQGFNEQFFGPGTRLTVL.